The TCR beta chain under discussion was sequenced for a study of blood T cells in healthy people across ages. From germline, CDR1 is SEHNR and CDR2 FQNEAQ (reference sequence). This CDR3 spans 14 amino acids. V was shortened by 4 bases and J by 1 base, with 10 bases between the two germline ends. For the second PCR, which ran for 7 to 11 cycles, a sample-barcoded 5' primer and a J-beta primer mix were used. TCRdb passed the 5' RACE reads through MiXCR, listing each CDR3 protein once. Found here are approximately 700,000 distinct CDR3 sequences, about 32% of them singletons; the top ten hold 15%. This chain links TRBV7-9 with TRBJ2-5; D possibly corresponds to TRBD1 (6 bases). Sequenced: blood. This TCR came from an elderly woman in good health. The CDR3 is CASSWQGRQETQYF. CDR3 nucleotides: TGTGCCAGCAGCTGGCAGGGGCGCCAAGAGACCCAGTACTTC.